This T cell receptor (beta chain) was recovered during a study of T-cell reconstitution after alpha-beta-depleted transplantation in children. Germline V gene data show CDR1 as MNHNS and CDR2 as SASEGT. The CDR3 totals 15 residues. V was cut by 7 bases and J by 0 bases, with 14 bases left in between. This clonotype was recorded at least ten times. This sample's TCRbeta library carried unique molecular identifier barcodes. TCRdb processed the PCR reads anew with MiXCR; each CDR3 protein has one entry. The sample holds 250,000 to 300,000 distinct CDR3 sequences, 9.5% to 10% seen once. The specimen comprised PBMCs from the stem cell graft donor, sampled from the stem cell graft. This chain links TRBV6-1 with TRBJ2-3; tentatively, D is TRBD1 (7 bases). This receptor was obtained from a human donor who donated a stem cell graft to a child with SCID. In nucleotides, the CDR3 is TGTGCCAGCACCGTGACAGGGACTAGCACAGATACGCAGTATTTT. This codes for CASTVTGTSTDTQYF.